The 3 T cell receptor beta chains below were found in one sample sequenced in a study of blood T cell repertoires in COVID-19 (dated by TCRdb to 2020 to 2021). Library preparation was by the immunoSEQ multiplex PCR assay. The table was pulled from immuneACCESS by TCRdb, which kept in-frame rearrangements only. Such tables lose some clones; where checked, under half of the loss comes from unresolved V genes, and the rest has no known cause. This sample is represented by approximately 90,000 clones; approximately 86% of them were singletons. The top ten hold approximately 1.3% of the sample. What was sequenced was peripheral blood. The receptor source for this set is a man older than 75 with active or convalescent COVID-19.

The rearrangement joins TRBV18 to TRBJ2-6; D possibly corresponds to TRBD1 (5 bases). There are 15 residues in the CDR3. Between the trimmed V and J ends, which lost 4 bases and 4 bases, there was a span of 11 bases. CDR1 and CDR2 (germline): KGHSH, LQKENI. This CDR3 reads CASSRQGRGANVLTF. The CDR3 DNA is TGTGCCAGCTCACGCCAGGGTCGCGGGGCCAACGTCCTGACTTTC.

V and J are TRBV29-1 and TRBJ2-7, with TRBD1 matching over 7 bases. V lost 3 bases, J lost 2 bases, and 28 bases stayed unmatched. The CDR3 consists of 21 residues. CDR1 SQVTM and CDR2 ANQGSEA come from the germline V gene. CDR3 loop: CSVDSNEDPQGSAPLPYEQYF. Written as DNA, the CDR3 is TGCAGCGTTGATTCAAATGAGGACCCACAGGGGTCGGCTCCCTTACCCTACGAGCAGTACTTC.

This chain uses TRBV28 with TRBJ1-5; the match to TRBD1 covers 9 bases. V was pared by 4 bases and J by 1 base, with 5 bases of the junction left unmatched. Germline values: CDR1 MDHEN, CDR2 SYDVKM. The CDR3 contains 16 residues. CDR3 DNA sequence: TGTGCCAGCAGTTCATCCGGGACAGGGAGCAATCAGCCCCAGCATTTT. Protein sequence: CASSSSGTGSNQPQHF.